The next 32 T cell receptor beta chains were all read from a single sample in a study of control samples from healthy donors and cancer patients. Here immunoSEQ multiplex PCR was the method, and the copy in TCRdb shows in-frame clones only, minus some. The sample lists tens of thousands of clones, about 90% occurring once. Sequences were obtained from PBMCs. These receptors all stem from a man in his 60s with colorectal cancer.

This chain connects TRBV10-2 to TRBJ1-5; 7 nucleotides agree with TRBD1. CDR1 WSHSY and CDR2 SAAADI come from the germline V gene. This CDR3 is 13 amino acids long. The V gene end was trimmed by 6 bases and the J gene end by 7 bases; junction bases not matched to a gene: 6. CDR3 loop: CASRTGVEQPQHF. The CDR3 region has the DNA TGCGCCAGCAGAACAGGGGTCGAGCAGCCCCAGCATTTT.

The chain's CDR3 is CASRRDSGLETQYF. DNA for the CDR3: TGTGCCAGTAGAAGAGATAGCGGCCTGGAGACCCAGTACTTC. J is TRBJ2-5 and V is TRBV6-5, with D perhaps matching TRBD2 (6 bases). The CDR3 is 14 amino acids. Germline lookup yields CDR1 MNHEY and CDR2 SVGAGI. The ends were cut back, 9 bases at V and 5 bases at J, with 19 bases in the middle.

V and J are TRBV11-3 and TRBJ2-3; D is tentatively TRBD1 or TRBD2 (5 bases each). The germline gives CDR1 SGHNT, CDR2 YENEEA. The CDR3 spans 14 residues. Trimming removed 1 base at V and 1 base at J, with 6 bases between. The CDR3 sequence: CASSLGGGTDTQYF. DNA of the CDR3: TGTGCCAGCAGCTTAGGAGGGGGCACAGATACGCAGTATTTT.

The chain links TRBV30 to TRBJ2-7; a weak D match, TRBD2 (5 bases). CDR3 size: 12 residues. The germline V gene has CDR1 GTSNPN and CDR2 SVGIG (reference sequence). The CDR3: CARSGLFREQYF. In DNA, the CDR3 is TGTGCTCGGAGCGGCCTATTCAGGGAGCAGTACTTC.

This clone occurred once. The rearrangement uses TRBV10-3 and TRBJ2-3; D uncertain. The CDR3 has 13 amino acids. CDR1 and CDR2 from the germline V gene are ENHRY and SYGVKD. The V and J ends lost 10 bases and 0 bases respectively, with 11 bases between them. CDR3 sequence: CATSIPSTDTQYF. The CDR3 nucleotides read TGTGCCACCTCAATCCCTAGCACAGATACGCAGTATTTT.

V is TRBV11-3 and J is TRBJ2-7; 13 nucleotides align to TRBD2. CDR3 length: 16 residues. V shed 5 bases and J 2 bases; nucleotides not matched to a gene: 6. Germline V lookup: CDR1 SGHNT, CDR2 YENEEA. The CDR3 region has the DNA TGTGCCAGCAGCGCCCAGACTAGCGGGGGGACCTACGAGCAGTACTTC. This codes for CASSAQTSGGTYEQYF.

The chain joins TRBV2 to TRBJ1-1; D is unclear. The CDR3 is 15 residues long. Trimming pared 8 bases from V and 3 bases from J, leaving 19 bases between. Germline-derived CDR1 and CDR2 are SNHLY and FYNNEI. This CDR3 reads CASSGTGISDTEAFF. The CDR3 nucleotides read TGTGCCAGCTCCGGCACGGGCATAAGTGACACTGAAGCTTTCTTT.

As regards this clone: Relative to the germline gene, one junction end is altered; a read error may explain this. This rearrangement joins TRBV12-3 or TRBV12-4 to TRBJ2-1; perhaps D is TRBD1 or TRBD2 (6 bases each). This CDR3 has 13 residues. The CDR3 DNA follows: TGTGCCAGCAGGTTAGGGGGGCACAATGAGCAGTTCTTC. Protein sequence: CASRLGGHNEQFF.

The chain employs TRBV11-2 and TRBJ1-3; no definite D call. CDR3 length: 16 residues. The V end lost 0 bases, the J end lost 0 bases, and 9 bases lay between the germline ends. Looked up from germline, CDR1 is SGHAT and CDR2 is FQNNGV. This CDR3 is CASSLELGSSGNTIYF. In DNA, the CDR3 is TGTGCCAGCAGCTTAGAACTCGGAAGCTCTGGAAACACCATATATTTT. Drawing the rest from reference TRBV11-2 and TRBJ1-3, the complete variable domain is EAGVAQSPRYKIIEKRQSVAFWCNPISGHATLYWYQQILGQGPKLLIQFQNNGVVDDSQLPKDRFSAERLKGVDSTLKIQPAKLEDSAVYLCASSLELGSSGNTIYFGEGSWLTVV.

This chain uses TRBV5-1 with TRBJ2-1; D gene uncertain. This CDR3 contains 14 residues. Deletions cut 0 bases from V and 7 bases from J, with 11 bases between. Per the germline V gene, CDR1 is SGHRS and CDR2 is YFSETQ. The CDR3 nucleotides read TGCGCCAGCAGCTTGGGGTTGCACCCGAATGAGCAGTTCTTC. Encoded protein: CASSLGLHPNEQFF.

The chain has TRBV19 and TRBJ2-7, with D tentatively TRBD2 (5 bases). Germline V lookup: CDR1 LNHDA, CDR2 SQIVND (reference sequence). The V gene lost 3 bases and the J gene lost 3 bases, with 15 bases spanning the gap. This CDR3 has 15 residues. The CDR3 nucleotides read TGTGCCAGTAGTATTAGCCCCGGGGTCGGCTACGAGCAGTACTTC. Translation: CASSISPGVGYEQYF.

The chain combines TRBV25-1 with TRBJ2-3; tentatively, D is TRBD2 (6 bases). Germline V gives CDR1 MGHDK, CDR2 SYGVNS. The CDR3 contains 17 residues. V was trimmed by 5 bases and J by 2 bases, leaving 20 bases between them. For the CDR3, the DNA is TGTGCCAGCAGTACCTCGGGGGTCGTCCTGAACACAGATACGCAGTATTTT. It encodes CASSTSGVVLNTDTQYF.

The gene calls are TRBV25-1 and TRBJ2-7; TRBD2 agrees at 10 bases. The ends lost 4 bases at V and 9 bases at J; junction bases unmatched: 9. The germline CDR1 and CDR2 sequences are MGHDK and SYGVNS. This CDR3 comprises 14 residues. In DNA form, the CDR3 reads TGTGCCAGCAGTGGGCTAGCGGGGGCTCGAGGGCAGTACTTC. Translated: CASSGLAGARGQYF.

As DNA, the CDR3 is TGTGCCAGCAGCACCCGCTCCTATAATTCACCCCTCCACTTT. It specifies CASSTRSYNSPLHF. The chain recombines TRBV27 with TRBJ1-6, with D unresolved. The CDR3 consists of 14 residues. V was clipped by 6 bases and J by 0 bases, with 6 bases between them. The germline V gene encodes CDR1 MNHEY and CDR2 SMNVEV (reference sequence).

The chain has TRBV9 and TRBJ1-6, with 7 bases identical to TRBD1. V dropped 3 bases and J dropped 7; count of bases not matched to a gene: 10. Germline lookup yields CDR1 SGDLS and CDR2 YYNGEE. The CDR3 spans 16 residues. The CDR3 loop reads CASSAVQGVGNSPLHF. CDR3 sequence (DNA): TGTGCCAGCAGCGCCGTGCAGGGGGTTGGGAATTCACCCCTCCACTTT.

This clone was counted once. This chain connects TRBV28 to TRBJ1-5, with 9 bases matching TRBD1. V lost 2 bases to trimming and J lost 4 bases; unmatched junction nucleotides: 3. This CDR3 is 15 amino acids long. Germline assignment: CDR1 MDHEN and CDR2 SYDVKM. The CDR3 nucleotides are TGTGCCAGCAGTTTAGCTGGACAGGGGAATCAGCCCCAGCATTTT. It is translated as CASSLAGQGNQPQHF.

The CDR3 reads CASTPGQAHYGYTF. CDR3 coding DNA: TGTGCCAGCACCCCGGGACAGGCGCACTATGGCTACACCTTC. This chain joins TRBV2 and TRBJ1-2, with 8 positions matching TRBD1. Germline V lookup: CDR1 SNHLY, CDR2 FYNNEI. The CDR3 sequence is 14 residues long. The V and J ends lost 7 bases and 3 bases, in that order; junction bases with no gene match: 7.

The chain links TRBV6-5 to TRBJ1-5; D is unclear. Germline V gene lookup returns CDR1 MNHEY and CDR2 SVGAGI. The CDR3 length is 12 residues. Trimming cost V 7 bases and J 3 bases, with 7 bases left between them. The CDR3 nucleotides are TGTGCCAGCACTTTCGACAATCAGCCCCAGCATTTT. Translating gives CASTFDNQPQHF.

The rearrangement uses TRBV3-1 (or the pseudogene TRBV3-2) and TRBJ2-3; no clear D. Per the germline V gene, CDR1 is LGHDT and CDR2 is YNNKEL (reference sequence). The CDR3 is made up of 16 amino acids. Trimming stripped 5 bases from V and 0 bases from J, with 15 bases between. For the CDR3, the DNA is TGTGCCAGCAGCTACACCCAGGTCTTGAGCACAGATACGCAGTATTTT. It yields the protein CASSYTQVLSTDTQYF.

The chain couples TRBV4-2 to TRBJ1-2; 9 nucleotides match TRBD1. The CDR3 has 16 amino acids. Trimming removed 2 bases from V and 3 bases from J; junction bases left unmatched: 7. CDR1 and CDR2 (germline): LGHNA, YNFKEQ. The CDR3, as DNA: TGTGCCAGCAGCCAATCCTTCCGGGACAGGGACTATGGCTACACCTTC. Translating it yields CASSQSFRDRDYGYTF.

This clone was recorded only once. The chain couples TRBV2 to TRBJ1-3; D possibly corresponds to TRBD1 (5 bases). The CDR3 runs to 14 residues. Per the germline V gene, CDR1 is SNHLY and CDR2 is FYNNEI. The V and J ends lost 7 bases and 0 bases respectively, with 10 bases between them. In DNA, the CDR3 is TGTGCCAGCAACAGACAGATCTCTGGAAACACCATATATTTT. Its protein is CASNRQISGNTIYF.

CDR3 region: CASSPGTTDTQYF. The CDR3 DNA sequence: TGCGCCAGCAGCCCCGGGACGACAGATACGCAGTATTTT. V gene TRBV5-1 combines with J gene TRBJ2-3; D tentatively reads TRBD1 or TRBD2 (5 bases each). V was clipped by 4 bases and J by 3 bases, with 9 bases between them. This CDR3 comprises 13 residues. Germline assignment: CDR1 SGHRS and CDR2 YFSETQ. Variable domain in full (rest from reference TRBV5-1 and TRBJ2-3): KAGVTQTPRYLIKTRGQQVTLSCSPISGHRSVSWYQQTPGQGLQFLFEYFSETQRNKGNFPGRFSGRQFSNSRSEMNVSTLELGDSALYLCASSPGTTDTQYFGPGTRLTVL.

The chain carries TRBV5-4 and TRBJ2-2; D is possibly TRBD2 (6 bases). Germline values: CDR1 SGHNT, CDR2 YYREEE (reference sequence). V gave up 8 bases and J gave up 5 bases, with 19 bases separating them. This CDR3 has 15 amino acids. The CDR3: CASRADFGGTGELFF. DNA for the CDR3: TGTGCCAGTCGTGCCGACTTTGGGGGGACCGGGGAGCTGTTTTTT.

This chain joins TRBV9 and TRBJ1-2, with D possibly being TRBD1 (5 bases). Per germline, CDR1 SGDLS and CDR2 YYNGEE. This CDR3 contains 15 residues. V was pared by 0 bases and J by 7 bases, with 16 bases between. CDR3 coding DNA: TGTGCCAGCAGCGTAGAGGGGCAGGCGAGGGGTGGCTACACCTTC. Its protein is CASSVEGQARGGYTF.

This chain joins TRBV3-1 (or the pseudogene TRBV3-2) and TRBJ2-7, with a weak D call TRBD2 (5 bases). The V end was cut by 4 bases, the J end by 2 bases, with 9 bases between. Germline V gene lookup returns CDR1 LGHDT and CDR2 YNNKEL (reference sequence). This CDR3 has 13 residues. The CDR3, as DNA: TGTGCCAGCAGCCTGGGAGCGACCTACGAGCAGTACTTC. Translating it yields CASSLGATYEQYF.

CDR3 bases: TGTGCCAGCAGCTCCGACTATGGCTACACCTTC. Protein: CASSSDYGYTF. V usage is TRBV6-6 and J usage is TRBJ1-2, with D uncertain. CDR1 is MNHNY, CDR2 SVGAGI, per germline (reference sequence). V was trimmed by 6 bases and J by 3 bases, leaving 5 bases between them. The CDR3 runs to 11 residues.

This sequence joins TRBV19 and TRBJ1-3, with TRBD1 matching over 8 bases. The CDR3 runs 16 residues. Germline V lookup: CDR1 LNHDA, CDR2 SQIVND (reference sequence). V was clipped by 11 bases and J by 4 bases; unmatched bases: 16. In DNA, the CDR3 is TGTGCCGCCCACCCCAACAGGGGGGCACCAGGAAACACCATATATTTT. It codes for CAAHPNRGAPGNTIYF. The full variable domain, in which reference TRBV19 and TRBJ1-3 provide the parts outside the CDR3, is DGGITQSPKYLFRKEGQNVTLSCEQNLNHDAMYWYRQDPGQGLRLIYYSQIVNDFQKGDIAEGYSVSREKKESFPLTVTSAQKNPTAFYLCAAHPNRGAPGNTIYFGEGSWLTVV.

The genes are TRBV19 and TRBJ2-1; possible D gene TRBD2, 5 bases. There are 13 residues in the CDR3. Looked up from germline, CDR1 is LNHDA and CDR2 is SQIVND (reference sequence). Trimming pared 5 bases from V and 7 bases from J, leaving 12 bases between. The CDR3 DNA is TGTGCCAGTAGTGGAGGCAGAAGAAATGAGCAGTTCTTC. Residues: CASSGGRRNEQFF.

The gene calls are TRBV19 and TRBJ1-2, with D possibly being TRBD1 (5 bases). Germline CDR1 is LNHDA and CDR2 is SQIVND (reference sequence). V was clipped by 5 bases and J by 4 bases, with 11 bases between them. The CDR3 totals 13 residues. CDR3 region: CASSPRQFYGYTF. The CDR3 DNA sequence: TGTGCCAGTAGTCCGAGACAGTTCTATGGCTACACCTTC. The whole variable domain, remainder taken from reference TRBV19 and TRBJ1-2, is DGGITQSPKYLFRKEGQNVTLSCEQNLNHDAMYWYRQDPGQGLRLIYYSQIVNDFQKGDIAEGYSVSREKKESFPLTVTSAQKNPTAFYLCASSPRQFYGYTFGSGTRLTVV.

V is TRBV18 and J is TRBJ1-5; possible D gene TRBD1, 6 bases. Trimming took off 5 bases at V and 7 bases at J, with 21 bases between the two ends. The CDR3 runs 16 residues. From germline, CDR1 is KGHSH and CDR2 LQKENI. CDR3 bases: TGTGCCAGCTCATCATTTACAGGGCAATCGGGACAGCCCCAGCATTTT. Translated, it gives CASSSFTGQSGQPQHF.

This chain joins TRBV7-9 and TRBJ1-4; the D is unclear. Germline V gene sequence: CDR1 SEHNR, CDR2 FQNEAQ (reference sequence). CDR3 length equals 15 residues. Trimming removed 7 bases at V and 6 bases at J, with 18 bases between. In DNA form, the CDR3 reads TGTGCCAGCACCCCCTGGGCAGGTCCGGATGAAAAACTGTTTTTT. Its translation is CASTPWAGPDEKLFF.

This clone was recorded once. V and J are TRBV2 and TRBJ2-7, with 7 bases fitting TRBD2. CDR3 length: 14 amino acids. The junction had 8 bases not matched to a gene; V was cut back by 4 bases and J by 5 bases. Germline lookup yields CDR1 SNHLY and CDR2 FYNNEI. CDR3 sequence reads: CASSGEGFKNEQYF. CDR3 nucleotides: TGTGCCAGCAGTGGGGAGGGTTTCAAGAACGAGCAGTACTTC.